The 8 T cell receptor beta chains presented below share a single source sample, sequenced in a study of cytotoxic CD8 clonotypes in ibrutinib-treated CLL. Here immunoSEQ multiplex PCR was the method, and the copy in TCRdb shows in-frame clones only, minus some. The sample records approximately 130,000 clones, less than 90% being singletons. The source material was PBMCs, sampled after 24 months of ibrutinib treatment. These receptors were obtained from a human donor with chronic lymphocytic leukemia.

The chain combines TRBV7-9 with TRBJ2-7, with 8 bases aligning to TRBD1. This CDR3 region has 14 residues. V lost 4 bases to trimming and J lost 2 bases; unmatched junction nucleotides: 4. Germline values: CDR1 SEHNR, CDR2 FQNEAQ (reference sequence). The CDR3 DNA reads TGTGCCAGCAGCTCCGGGACAGGTACCTACGAGCAGTACTTC. As protein: CASSSGTGTYEQYF.

The chain links TRBV2 to TRBJ1-1, with 7 positions matching TRBD1. Trimming removed 5 bases from V and 4 bases from J; junction bases left unmatched: 19. The CDR3 runs 18 residues. Germline V CDR1 and CDR2: SNHLY, FYNNEI. The CDR3: CASSKDRQGAPRFTEAFF. Here the CDR3 DNA reads TGTGCCAGCAGTAAGGACAGACAGGGAGCACCTAGGTTCACTGAAGCTTTCTTT.

The rearrangement joins TRBV7-9 to TRBJ1-2; 10 bases match TRBD1. The V segment lost 7 bases and the J segment 6 bases; nucleotides outside the gene matches: 8. The CDR3 runs to 14 residues. Germline CDR1 SEHNR, CDR2 FQNEAQ (reference sequence). Written as DNA, the CDR3 is TGTGCCAGCACCTCTTCCGGGACAGGGGATGGCTACACCTTC. As protein: CASTSSGTGDGYTF.

The chain employs TRBV7-8 and TRBJ1-6; 8 bases are a match to TRBD1. V shed 6 bases, J shed 10 bases, and the junction held 8 bases outside the gene matches. The germline V gene encodes CDR1 SGHVS and CDR2 FQNEAQ. The CDR3 extends over 14 amino acids. The CDR3 here is CASRLGQGQSPLHF. The CDR3 DNA reads as TGTGCCAGCAGACTTGGACAGGGTCAATCACCCCTCCACTTT.

The V gene is TRBV6-1, the J gene TRBJ1-1, with D possibly TRBD1 on 5 matching bases. CDR1 and CDR2 (germline): MNHNS, SASEGT. Trimming pared 4 bases from V and 4 bases from J, leaving 16 bases between. This CDR3 has 15 residues. CDR3 protein: CASSAETGPSTEAFF. CDR3 DNA sequence: TGTGCCAGCAGTGCCGAAACAGGACCCTCCACTGAAGCTTTCTTT.

The gene calls are TRBV10-3 and TRBJ2-7, with D hard to call. V dropped 6 bases and J dropped 5 bases, with 14 bases sitting between them. Germline V gene sequence: CDR1 ENHRY, CDR2 SYGVKD. The CDR3 spans 13 residues. CDR3 region: CAIRVKGADEQYF. CDR3 coding DNA: TGTGCCATCAGGGTGAAGGGCGCCGACGAGCAGTACTTC.

This chain joins TRBV9 and TRBJ1-6; the match to TRBD1 covers 8 bases. After removal of 2 bases from V and 7 bases from J, the junction contained 5 bases not matched to a gene. The CDR3 consists of 15 residues. Germline-derived CDR1 and CDR2 are SGDLS and YYNGEE. The CDR3 sequence: CASSVLTGENSPLHF. The CDR3 bases are TGTGCCAGCAGCGTTCTGACAGGGGAGAATTCACCCCTCCACTTT. The entire variable domain, with the rest obtained from reference TRBV9 and TRBJ1-6, is as follows: DSGVTQTPKHLITATGQRVTLRCSPRSGDLSVYWYQQSLDQGLQFLIQYYNGEERAKGNILERFSAQQFPDLHSELNLSSLELGDSALYFCASSVLTGENSPLHFGNGTRLTVT.

This clone was detected only once. The chain recombines TRBV9 with TRBJ2-2; tentatively, D is TRBD2 (5 bases). Trimming shortened V by 0 bases and J by 5 bases, and 11 bases separated the two germline ends. Germline V gene sequence: CDR1 SGDLS, CDR2 YYNGEE. The CDR3 covers 15 residues. CDR3 nucleotide sequence: TGTGCCAGCAGCGTAGGAGGGCTTCGGACCGGGGAGCTGTTTTTT. This codes for CASSVGGLRTGELFF. The whole variable domain, filled in from reference TRBV9 and TRBJ2-2, reads DSGVTQTPKHLITATGQRVTLRCSPRSGDLSVYWYQQSLDQGLQFLIQYYNGEERAKGNILERFSAQQFPDLHSELNLSSLELGDSALYFCASSVGGLRTGELFFGEGSRLTVL.